This is a list of T cell receptor beta chains from one sample in a study of T cell changes during pregnancy in multiple sclerosis. Produced via immunoSEQ multiplex PCR; TCRdb's table is partial and in-frame only. The sample contains about 23,000 clones, approximately 81% of which appear only once. Sample: CD8+ T cells from peripheral blood mononuclear cells, taken before pregnancy. These TCRs come from a female donor with multiple sclerosis, enrolled in a pregnancy study. Each CDR3 is given with its conserved first and last residue. Fields, in order: J gene, V gene, clone size, CDR3 protein. Expanded clones are given a class, and other clones once, few, many or no size at all.

J: TRBJ2-7; V: TRBV9; size: .; CDR3: CASSDNGTSGSYEQYF
J: TRBJ2-7; V: TRBV13; size: .; CDR3: CASSLGGLAGKPEQYF
J: TRBJ2-5; V: TRBV7-8; size: .; CDR3: CASSQDRQETQYF
J: TRBJ2-7; V: TRBV18; size: .; CDR3: CASSPASGSPYEQYF
J: TRBJ2-5; V: TRBV5-4; size: .; CDR3: CASSARGQKETQYF
J: TRBJ1-3; V: TRBV7-2; size: .; CDR3: CASSPDQGGTIYF
J: TRBJ1-1; V: TRBV10-3; size: .; CDR3: CASGRGGGTEAFF
J: TRBJ2-1; V: TRBV9; size: .; CDR3: CASSVGGRYNEQFF
J: TRBJ2-3; V: TRBV7-9; size: .; CDR3: CASSPNSGPSTDTQYF
J: TRBJ2-7; V: TRBV4-3; size: .; CDR3: CASSQEWSAGDYSYEQYF
J: TRBJ2-7; V: TRBV4-3; size: .; CDR3: CASSARLANAYEQYF
J: TRBJ2-2; V: TRBV4-1; size: few; CDR3: CASSQETNYGELFF
J: TRBJ2-7; V: TRBV7-9; size: once; CDR3: CASSWTGEQYF
J: TRBJ2-1; V: TRBV5-4; size: few; CDR3: CASSVLVNEQFF
J: TRBJ1-1; V: TRBV5-1; size: few; CDR3: CASSLEGGMGTEAFF
J: TRBJ1-2; V: TRBV19; size: once; CDR3: CASEGTGGTISYGYTF
J: TRBJ2-3; V: TRBV6-1; size: few; CDR3: CASSEGLDSDTQYF
J: TRBJ2-1; V: TRBV29-1; size: .; CDR3: CSVERRDEQFF
J: TRBJ1-4; V: TRBV2; size: .; CDR3: CARRTGSDEKLFF
J: TRBJ1-4; V: TRBV7-9; size: once; CDR3: CASSPTGKDNEKLFF
J: TRBJ2-2; V: TRBV19; size: .; CDR3: CASIPRDRVNSPGELFF
J: TRBJ1-4; V: TRBV4-1; size: .; CDR3: CASSQDRGGHIFEKLFF
J: TRBJ1-5; V: TRBV7-2; size: .; CDR3: CASSHSSNQPQHF
J: TRBJ1-1; V: TRBV2; size: .; CDR3: CASSDSAEAFF
J: TRBJ2-7; V: TRBV6-6; size: .; CDR3: CASSRIETLGYEQYF
J: TRBJ1-5; V: TRBV27; size: .; CDR3: CASSLGSNQPQHF
J: TRBJ1-1; V: TRBV6-1; size: .; CDR3: CASSVEGAGTEAFF
J: TRBJ2-7; V: TRBV5-1; size: once; CDR3: CASSSEGGTDQYEQYF
J: TRBJ2-3; V: TRBV7-9; size: .; CDR3: CASSLGSGLTSTDTQYF
J: TRBJ1-5; V: TRBV5-1; size: .; CDR3: CASSLLSNQPQHF
J: TRBJ1-5; V: TRBV19; size: .; CDR3: CASSTGPQPQHF
J: TRBJ1-1; V: TRBV6-5; size: few; CDR3: CASSYSTAGEAFF
J: TRBJ1-1; V: TRBV27; size: .; CDR3: CASGRGMNTEAFF
J: TRBJ2-2; V: TRBV7-3; size: .; CDR3: CASRPDPTGLGELFF
J: TRBJ2-7; V: TRBV6-5; size: .; CDR3: CASRPSQGAGEQYF
J: TRBJ1-1; V: TRBV23-1; size: .; CDR3: CASSRGLPEGVNTEAFF
J: TRBJ1-2; V: TRBV9; size: .; CDR3: CASSVVAGTNYGYTF
J: TRBJ2-7; V: TRBV6-5; size: .; CDR3: CASSYSQGSPYEQYF
J: TRBJ2-1; V: TRBV9; size: .; CDR3: CASSVIGTSAYNEQFF
J: TRBJ2-7; V: TRBV5-5; size: .; CDR3: CASSLVVGDEQYF
J: TRBJ1-5; V: TRBV7-4; size: .; CDR3: CASSLAQSGGLRNQPQHF
J: TRBJ1-4; V: TRBV5-1; size: .; CDR3: CASSLTETLATNEKLFF
J: TRBJ1-2; V: TRBV5-5; size: medium-sized; CDR3: CASSLDAGGANYGYTF
J: TRBJ1-4; V: TRBV13; size: .; CDR3: CASSFGGLSTNEKLFF
J: TRBJ2-3; V: TRBV2; size: .; CDR3: CASSPWTGPADTQYF
J: TRBJ2-1; V: TRBV10-3; size: .; CDR3: CAISTSGSPRVNEQFF
J: TRBJ2-7; V: TRBV20-1; size: .; CDR3: CSARTGAEQYF
J: TRBJ1-4; V: TRBV7-9; size: .; CDR3: CASSNPRDFNEKLFF
J: TRBJ2-2; V: TRBV5-1; size: few; CDR3: CASSWGILSGRATGELFF